Following are 22 T cell receptor beta chains from one sample sequenced in a study of cytomegalovirus exposure and HLA in healthy donors. Produced via immunoSEQ multiplex PCR; TCRdb's table is partial and in-frame only. The data show tens of thousands of clones, approximately 89% seen once. The sample was PBMCs. These receptors were obtained from a woman younger than 30 in good health and CMV-seropositive.

DNA of the CDR3: TGCGCCAGCAGCCCTAACTTACAGGGCGAGACCGGGGAGCTGTTTTTT. It specifies CASSPNLQGETGELFF. The gene calls are TRBV5-1 and TRBJ2-2, with a tentative D call TRBD1 (6 bases). There are 16 residues in the CDR3. With 4 bases removed from V and 5 bases from J, the gap between germline ends came to 18 bases. Looked up from germline, CDR1 is SGHRS and CDR2 is YFSETQ.

The rearrangement uses TRBV19 and TRBJ1-5; a possible D gene is TRBD1 (6 bases). Germline V lookup: CDR1 LNHDA, CDR2 SQIVND (reference sequence). The CDR3 is 16 amino acids. The germline V and J ends were trimmed by 7 bases and 5 bases, with 21 bases remaining between them. In nucleotides, the CDR3 is TGTGCCAGTACACTACAGGGAACATCCTCTTATCAGCCCCAGCATTTT. Its translation: CASTLQGTSSYQPQHF.

Comments on this clone: Germline is not matched at one junction end, which may reflect a read error. The chain recombines TRBV7-7 with TRBJ1-3; no definite D call. The germline V gene encodes CDR1 SSHAT and CDR2 FNYEAQ (reference sequence). The CDR3 has 15 amino acids. CDR3 bases: TGTGCTAGCAGCTTAGGCACGGGGAAAGGAAACACCATATATTTT. Its translation: CASSLGTGKGNTIYF.

This chain uses TRBV30 with TRBJ1-2; 9 positions match TRBD1. This CDR3 spans 13 amino acids. CDR1 and CDR2 (germline): GTSNPN, SVGIG (reference sequence). V lost 2 bases and J lost 8; bases outside the gene matches: 6. CDR3 coding DNA: TGTGCCTGGAGTCCAGGGGACAGGGTCGGCTACACCTTC. Amino acids: CAWSPGDRVGYTF.

This chain joins TRBV11-1 and TRBJ2-1, with D possibly being TRBD2 (6 bases). This CDR3 is built from 15 residues. Germline V gene sequence: CDR1 SGHAT, CDR2 FQDESV (reference sequence). V was shortened by 1 base and J by 4 bases, with 11 bases between the two germline ends. The CDR3 region is CASSLVLARYNEQFF. The DNA of the CDR3 is TGTGCCAGCAGCTTAGTACTAGCTCGGTACAATGAGCAGTTCTTC.

The rearrangement links TRBV11-1 to TRBJ2-1; TRBD2 aligns across 7 bases. The CDR3 loop spans 15 amino acids. Germline-derived CDR1 and CDR2 are SGHAT and FQDESV (reference sequence). J was trimmed by 2 bases and V by 1 base; bases with no gene match: 2. The DNA of the CDR3 is TGTGCCAGCAGCTTAGAGCGGGGAGCCTACAATGAGCAGTTCTTC. Amino acid sequence: CASSLERGAYNEQFF. The whole variable domain, remainder taken from reference TRBV11-1 and TRBJ2-1, is EAEVAQSPRYKITEKSQAVAFWCDPISGHATLYWYRQILGQGPELLVQFQDESVVDDSQLPKDRFSAERLKGVDSTLKIQPAELGDSAMYLCASSLERGAYNEQFFGPGTRLTVL.

This rearrangement joins TRBV5-1 to TRBJ2-7, with 11 positions matching TRBD1. The CDR3 spans 14 residues. Germline V CDR1 and CDR2: SGHRS, YFSETQ. The J segment lost 4 bases and the V segment lost 4 bases, leaving 4 bases of the junction unmatched. The CDR3 region has the DNA TGCGCCAGCAGCACAGGGACAGGGGGTTACGAGCAGTACTTC. Its protein product is CASSTGTGGYEQYF.

The CDR3 DNA sequence: TGTGCCAGCAGTTTAACAGGGGGGAATCAGCCCCAGCATTTT. It codes for CASSLTGGNQPQHF. V gene TRBV27 combines with J gene TRBJ1-5, with 8 bases matching TRBD1. V was pared by 2 bases and J by 4 bases, with 1 base of the junction left unmatched. CDR3 length: 14 amino acids. CDR1 and CDR2 from the germline V gene are MNHEY and SMNVEV (reference sequence).

V and J are TRBV19 and TRBJ1-2; 7 nucleotides align to TRBD1. V lost 5 bases to trimming and J lost 8 bases; unmatched junction nucleotides: 5. The CDR3 is made up of 12 amino acids. Per germline, CDR1 LNHDA and CDR2 SQIVND (reference sequence). CDR3 nucleotide sequence: TGTGCCAGTAGTGAGGGGGCTTGGGGCTACACCTTC. This encodes CASSEGAWGYTF.

This chain links TRBV6-5 with TRBJ2-7; 10 bases are a match to TRBD2. Germline trimming cut 7 bases from V and 4 bases from J; bases unmatched to any gene: 10. Germline CDR1 reads MNHEY; CDR2 reads SVGAGI. This CDR3 region has 15 residues. For the CDR3, the DNA is TGTGCCAGCACCCCCTCGAGCGGGGGGGCATACGAGCAGTACTTC. The encoded protein is CASTPSSGGAYEQYF.

The chain uses TRBV6-1 and TRBJ1-3, with 9 bases matching TRBD1. The CDR3 sequence is 15 residues long. V was clipped by 6 bases and J by 8 bases; unmatched bases: 11. Per germline, CDR1 MNHNS and CDR2 SASEGT. The CDR3 DNA sequence: TGTGCCAGCAGCCCTGACAGGGGGTGGATTGACACCATATATTTT. Translated, it gives CASSPDRGWIDTIYF.

The V and J genes are TRBV6-5 and TRBJ2-7, with 7 bases lining up with TRBD1. The CDR3 spans 16 residues. CDR1 is MNHEY and CDR2 is SVGAGI in the germline V gene. V gave up 4 bases and J gave up 6 bases; unmatched junction bases: 15. The CDR3 is CASSSRTLTGHSEQYF. In nucleotides, the CDR3 is TGTGCCAGCAGTTCGCGGACCTTGACAGGGCACTCCGAGCAGTACTTC.

The V and J genes are TRBV9 and TRBJ1-1, with 7 bases lining up with TRBD1. The junction had 6 bases not matched to a gene; V was cut back by 6 bases and J by 4 bases. The CDR3 loop spans 13 amino acids. Germline values: CDR1 SGDLS, CDR2 YYNGEE. For the CDR3, the DNA is TGTGCCAGCAAGGCCTCAGGGGGCACTGAAGCTTTCTTT. Its translation: CASKASGGTEAFF.

The J gene is TRBJ2-5, the V gene TRBV9, with TRBD2 identical over 11 bases. Germline assignment: CDR1 SGDLS and CDR2 YYNGEE. The CDR3 spans 16 residues. V shed 2 bases, J shed 0 bases, and the junction held 3 bases outside the gene matches. CDR3 sequence (DNA): TGTGCCAGCAGCGTTAATAGCGGGGGGGACCAAGAGACCCAGTACTTC. Its protein is CASSVNSGGDQETQYF.

The CDR3 DNA follows: TGTGCCAGCAGCTTGACTAGCACCTACGAGCAGTACTTC. It yields the protein CASSLTSTYEQYF. The rearrangement uses TRBV7-9 and TRBJ2-7; TRBD2 matches at 7 bases. Looked up from germline, CDR1 is SEHNR and CDR2 is FQNEAQ (reference sequence). This CDR3 is 13 amino acids long. The V gene end was trimmed by 3 bases and the J gene end by 2 bases; junction bases not matched to a gene: 1.

The count of this clone is one. The chain joins TRBV27 to TRBJ2-3, with 7 positions matching TRBD1. Germline trimming cut 2 bases from V and 1 base from J; bases unmatched to any gene: 0. CDR1 is MNHEY and CDR2 is SMNVEV in the germline V gene (reference sequence). This CDR3 contains 14 residues. The CDR3 sequence is CASSLDRGTDTQYF. In DNA, the CDR3 is TGTGCCAGCAGTTTAGACAGGGGCACAGATACGCAGTATTTT.

This chain joins TRBV5-4 and TRBJ2-7, with 9 bases fitting TRBD1. V was pared by 2 bases and J by 4 bases, with 7 bases of the junction left unmatched. The germline V gene encodes CDR1 SGHNT and CDR2 YYREEE (reference sequence). The CDR3 has 15 residues. In DNA form, the CDR3 reads TGTGCCAGCAGCTTTCCGGGACAGGGTGTTTACGAGCAGTACTTC. It specifies CASSFPGQGVYEQYF.

The chain links TRBV2 to TRBJ2-7; 8 positions agree with TRBD2. Trimming removed 6 bases from V and 6 bases from J; junction bases left unmatched: 13. Germline loops: CDR1 SNHLY, CDR2 FYNNEI. The CDR3 has 15 amino acids. Here the CDR3 DNA reads TGTGCCAGCAGGGAACTACCGGGACTAGTTTCCGAGCAGTACTTC. As protein: CASRELPGLVSEQYF.

The gene calls are TRBV30 and TRBJ1-6; D gene unclear. Germline V gene lookup returns CDR1 GTSNPN and CDR2 SVGIG (reference sequence). CDR3 length equals 16 residues. The germline V and J ends were trimmed by 0 bases and 8 bases, with 17 bases remaining between them. Here the CDR3 reads CAWSVGSSGVDSPLHF. The CDR3 DNA is TGTGCCTGGAGTGTAGGAAGTTCCGGGGTTGATTCACCCCTCCACTTT.

The V call is TRBV11-2, the J call TRBJ2-7; D uncertain. There are 12 residues in the CDR3. Trimming took off 0 bases at V and 9 bases at J, with 9 bases between the two ends. Germline CDR1 SGHAT, CDR2 FQNNGV. CDR3 DNA: TGTGCCAGCAGCTTAGAATACAGTCGGCAGTACTTC. Its protein product is CASSLEYSRQYF.

CDR3 sequence: CAISDSTGRAYNEQFF. DNA of the CDR3: TGTGCCATCAGCGACTCCACAGGTAGGGCCTACAATGAGCAGTTCTTC. The chain couples TRBV10-3 to TRBJ2-1, with D perhaps TRBD1 (5 bases). V was pared by 6 bases and J by 2 bases, with 17 bases between. Looked up from germline, CDR1 is ENHRY and CDR2 is SYGVKD. CDR3 size: 16 residues.

This chain links TRBV20-1 with TRBJ2-5; D gene ambiguous. Trimming removed 6 bases at V and 4 bases at J, with 9 bases between. The CDR3 loop spans 11 amino acids. Germline V gene lookup returns CDR1 DFQATT and CDR2 SNEGSKA (reference sequence). CDR3 in amino acids: CSATRGETQYF. DNA of the CDR3: TGCAGTGCCACCCGAGGAGAGACCCAGTACTTC.